These 20 T cell receptor beta chains share one sample of origin, sequenced in a study of T-cell reconstitution after alpha-beta-depleted transplantation in children. The TCRbeta library was prepared with unique molecular identifiers. In TCRdb, the PCR reads were re-called with MiXCR into one record per CDR3 protein. The data show 600,000 to 700,000 distinct CDR3 sequences, around a sixth seen once. Here the sequenced sample was PBMCs from the stem cell graft donor, taken from the stem cell graft. The origin of the receptors is a human donor who donated a stem cell graft to a child with acute myeloid leukemia.

Regarding this clonotype: Since a much larger clone is just one base distant, this may be a read error. In this CDR3 the conserved last residue, phenylalanine or tryptophan, is missing, so a read error is likely. The chain couples TRBV6-5 to TRBJ2-2; perhaps TRBD2 as D (5 bases). Trimming left V 10 bases short and J 12 bases short, with 12 bases between. Germline loops: CDR1 MNHEY, CDR2 SVGAGI. CDR3 length: 10 residues. CDR3 in amino acids: CATYSGKLFI. The DNA of the CDR3 is TGTGCCACCTACTCGGGAAAGCTGTTTATT.

In the case of this clonotype: With a much larger clone just one base away, this may be a read error. This chain links TRBV20-1 with TRBJ2-1; 9 bases fit TRBD2. Germline V gene lookup returns CDR1 DFQATT and CDR2 SNEGSKA (reference sequence). The CDR3 covers 16 residues. In nucleotides, the CDR3 is TGCTGTGCTAGAGATAGAGCGGGGGGTTCCGGGTATGAGCAGTTCTTC. Its protein product is CCARDRAGGSGYEQFF.

This clonotype was counted ten times or more. The rearrangement uses TRBV29-1 and TRBJ2-1, with TRBD2 identical over 12 bases. The trim removed 6 bases at V and 10 bases at J, leaving 13 bases unmatched. The CDR3 length is 15 residues. CDR1 and CDR2 (germline): SQVTM, ANQGSEA. This CDR3 is CSVNGVTSGGQEQFF. CDR3 in DNA: TGCAGCGTCAACGGGGTGACTAGCGGGGGTCAGGAGCAGTTCTTC.

This clonotype was observed at least ten times. The genes are TRBV29-1 and TRBJ1-2; a possible D gene is TRBD1 (6 bases). Trimming shortened V by 6 bases and J by 5 bases, and 10 bases separated the two germline ends. The CDR3 has 11 amino acids. Germline loops: CDR1 SQVTM, CDR2 ANQGSEA. The CDR3 reads CSVLQGYGYTF. DNA for the CDR3: TGCAGCGTCCTACAGGGTTATGGCTACACCTTC.

V and J are TRBV4-1 and TRBJ1-5; no firm D call. Per germline, CDR1 MGHRA and CDR2 YSYEKL. The ends were cut back, 4 bases at V and 6 bases at J, with 22 bases in the middle. The CDR3 has 17 residues. CDR3 loop: CASSPMSTASGVQPQHF. The DNA for the CDR3 is TGCGCCAGCAGCCCTATGTCTACAGCTTCTGGGGTTCAGCCCCAGCATTTT.

This clonotype showed up just a few times. The V gene is TRBV7-2, the J gene TRBJ2-1; TRBD1 might be the D (6 bases). The germline V gene has CDR1 SGHTA and CDR2 FQGNSA. The germline V and J ends were trimmed by 6 bases and 10 bases, with 19 bases remaining between them. The CDR3 covers 14 residues. The CDR3 is CASSQETGKLEQFF. The CDR3 DNA reads TGTGCCAGCAGTCAGGAAACAGGGAAACTAGAGCAGTTCTTC.

In its sample, this clonotype was seen a few times. In DNA, the CDR3 is TGTGCCAGCAGCGCTGCACAGCAGTGGACTGAAGCTTTCTTT. It specifies CASSAAQQWTEAFF. The chain uses TRBV9 and TRBJ1-1; no clear D. The CDR3 loop spans 14 amino acids. Trimming stripped 3 bases from V and 5 bases from J, with 14 bases between. The germline gives CDR1 SGDLS, CDR2 YYNGEE.

The rearrangement joins TRBV4-1 to TRBJ1-5, with D tentatively TRBD1 (6 bases). Trimming took off 4 bases at V and 6 bases at J, with 13 bases between the two ends. There are 14 residues in the CDR3. Germline V CDR1 and CDR2: MGHRA, YSYEKL. Here the CDR3 reads CASSPDRSAQPQHF. CDR3 in DNA: TGCGCCAGCAGCCCGGACAGATCGGCTCAGCCCCAGCATTTT.

This clonotype appeared many times. CDR3 in amino acids: CSAREKYSPLHF. The CDR3 nucleotides are TGCAGTGCTAGAGAGAAGTATTCACCCCTCCACTTT. This chain links TRBV20-1 with TRBJ1-6; D uncertain. CDR1 is DFQATT and CDR2 is SNEGSKA in the germline V gene (reference sequence). The CDR3 extends over 12 amino acids. The germline V and J ends were trimmed by 0 bases and 8 bases, with 5 bases remaining between them.

The V and J genes are TRBV4-2 and TRBJ1-1; D call uncertain. The germline V gene encodes CDR1 LGHNA and CDR2 YNFKEQ. The CDR3 sequence is 15 residues long. The V gene lost 0 bases and the J gene lost 2 bases, with 10 bases spanning the gap. The CDR3 nucleotides read TGTGCCAGCAGCCAAGACAAGGTGGCTAACACTGAAGCTTTCTTT. It encodes CASSQDKVANTEAFF.

The rearrangement joins TRBV7-9 to TRBJ2-7; D may be TRBD2 (6 bases). The CDR3 is made up of 12 amino acids. Germline V CDR1 and CDR2: SEHNR, FQNEAQ (reference sequence). V lost 6 bases and J lost 6, with 12 bases in between. CDR3 in amino acids: CASSNRGSEQYF. CDR3 nucleotides: TGTGCCAGCAGTAATCGGGGGTCCGAGCAGTACTTC.

The count of this clonotype is one. This chain joins TRBV7-9 and TRBJ1-5; D remains ambiguous. This CDR3 is built from 15 residues. Per the germline V gene, CDR1 is SEHNR and CDR2 is FQNEAQ (reference sequence). V was pared by 2 bases and J by 3 bases, with 11 bases between. CDR3 region: CASSLNPADNQPQHF. The CDR3 nucleotides read TGTGCCAGCAGCTTAAACCCTGCAGACAATCAGCCCCAGCATTTT. The full variable domain, with the rest looked up from reference TRBV7-9 and TRBJ1-5, is DTGVSQNPRHKITKRGQNVTFRCDPISEHNRLYWYRQTLGQGPEFLTYFQNEAQLEKSRLLSDRFSAERPKGSFSTLEIQRTEQGDSAMYLCASSLNPADNQPQHFGDGTRLSIL.

The chain carries TRBV12-3 or TRBV12-4 and TRBJ2-5; weak D call: TRBD1 (6 bases). The CDR3 contains 13 residues. V gave up 6 bases and J gave up 5 bases, with 13 bases separating them. CDR3 sequence reads: CASRAQGRETQYF. The CDR3 DNA sequence: TGTGCCAGCAGGGCACAGGGTCGGGAGACCCAGTACTTC.

The chain joins TRBV3-1 to TRBJ1-2, with 7 bases that match TRBD1. Unmatched junction bases numbered 12, after V lost 3 bases and J lost 5 bases. The CDR3 length is 16 residues. Per germline, CDR1 LGHDT and CDR2 YNNKEL (reference sequence). The CDR3 region has the DNA TGTGCCAGCAGCCATCAGGGGGGCCGAGACAGATATGGCTACACCTTC. Its translation: CASSHQGGRDRYGYTF.

The sample holds a few counts of this clonotype. The chain uses TRBV7-8 and TRBJ1-4; a possible D gene is TRBD1 (5 bases). V was shortened by 3 bases and J by 5 bases, with 10 bases between the two germline ends. Germline V gene sequence: CDR1 SGHVS, CDR2 FQNEAQ. The CDR3 sequence is 14 residues long. DNA for the CDR3: TGTGCCAGCAGCTTTGACAGTTTGAATGAAAAACTGTTTTTT. It encodes CASSFDSLNEKLFF.

This clonotype was observed many times. The rearrangement links TRBV7-2 to TRBJ2-1; D is tentatively TRBD1 or TRBD2 (5 bases each). The CDR3 is made up of 17 amino acids. Germline CDR1 and CDR2: SGHTA and FQGNSA. V dropped 5 bases and J dropped 0 bases, with 17 bases sitting between them. For the CDR3, the DNA is TGTGCCAGCAGCCGCCCTAGCAGGGCCAGCTCCTACAATGAGCAGTTCTTC. Amino acid sequence: CASSRPSRASSYNEQFF.

The sample holds many counts of this clonotype. The chain joins TRBV10-3 to TRBJ1-5, with 8 bases matching TRBD1. The CDR3 length is 17 residues. The V segment lost 5 bases and the J segment 5 bases; nucleotides outside the gene matches: 14. CDR1 and CDR2 (germline): ENHRY, SYGVKD. CDR3 loop: CAISPGQGKSRDQPQHF. As DNA, the CDR3 is TGTGCCATCAGTCCAGGACAGGGTAAATCGAGGGATCAGCCCCAGCATTTT.

The J gene is TRBJ1-1, the V gene TRBV27, with D possibly matching TRBD1 (5 bases). V gave up 2 bases and J gave up 3 bases, with 10 bases separating them. This CDR3 is built from 14 residues. Germline V gene sequence: CDR1 MNHEY, CDR2 SMNVEV (reference sequence). The CDR3 DNA sequence: TGTGCCAGCAGTTTAAAAGACAGCGACACTGAAGCTTTCTTT. It encodes CASSLKDSDTEAFF.

Only a few counts were recorded for this clonotype. The chain has TRBV9 and TRBJ2-1; no reliable D call. This CDR3 comprises 13 residues. Trimming left V 0 bases short and J 7 bases short, with 8 bases between. Looked up from germline, CDR1 is SGDLS and CDR2 is YYNGEE. The CDR3 region is CASSVERGNEQFF. As DNA, the CDR3 is TGTGCCAGCAGCGTAGAACGTGGAAATGAGCAGTTCTTC.

This clonotype has a count of ten or more. This chain's CDR3 is CASSQELSGIHNEQFF. Here the CDR3 DNA reads TGTGCCAGCAGCCAAGAATTGTCAGGGATCCACAATGAGCAGTTCTTC. The chain joins TRBV4-2 to TRBJ2-1; a weak D match, TRBD1 (5 bases). The CDR3 is 16 amino acids. V lost 0 bases and J 5 bases, leaving 14 bases between the germline ends. Germline V gene data show CDR1 as LGHNA and CDR2 as YNFKEQ.